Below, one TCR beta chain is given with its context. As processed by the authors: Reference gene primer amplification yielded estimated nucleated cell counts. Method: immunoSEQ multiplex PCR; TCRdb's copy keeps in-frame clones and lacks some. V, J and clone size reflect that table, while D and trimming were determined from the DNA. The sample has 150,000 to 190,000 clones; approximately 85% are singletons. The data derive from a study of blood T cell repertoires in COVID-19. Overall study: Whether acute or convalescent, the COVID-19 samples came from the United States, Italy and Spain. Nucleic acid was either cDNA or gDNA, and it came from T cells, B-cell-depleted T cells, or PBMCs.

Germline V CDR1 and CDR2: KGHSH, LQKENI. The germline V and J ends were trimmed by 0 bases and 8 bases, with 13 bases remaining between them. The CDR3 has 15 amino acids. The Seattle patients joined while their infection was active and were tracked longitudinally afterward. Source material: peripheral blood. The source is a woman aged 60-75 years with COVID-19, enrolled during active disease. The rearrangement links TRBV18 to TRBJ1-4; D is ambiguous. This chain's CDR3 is CASSPPGREREKLFF. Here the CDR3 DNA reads TGTGCCAGCTCACCACCAGGGAGGGAGCGGGAAAAACTGTTTTTT.